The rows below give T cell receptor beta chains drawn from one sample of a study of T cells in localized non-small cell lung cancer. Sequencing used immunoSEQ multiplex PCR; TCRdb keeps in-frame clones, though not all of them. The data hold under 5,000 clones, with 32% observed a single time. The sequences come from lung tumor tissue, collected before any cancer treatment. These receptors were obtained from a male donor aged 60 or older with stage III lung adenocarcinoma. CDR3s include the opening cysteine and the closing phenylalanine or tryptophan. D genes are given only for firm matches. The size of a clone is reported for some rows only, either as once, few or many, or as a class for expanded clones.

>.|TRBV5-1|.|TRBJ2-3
TGCGCCAGCAGCCACCCGGGACGGAAAAGCACAGATACGCAGTATTTT
CASSHPGRKSTDTQYF
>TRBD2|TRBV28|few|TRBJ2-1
TGTGCCAGCAGCCAGGGACTAGAGTACAATGAGCAGTTCTTC
CASSQGLEYNEQFF
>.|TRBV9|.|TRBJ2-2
TGTGCCAGCAGCGTAGCCGGGAGAGAGGCCGGGGAGCTGTTTTTT
CASSVAGREAGELFF
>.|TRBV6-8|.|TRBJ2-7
TGTGCCAGCAGTTACCGCAGGGGTTACGAGCAGTACTTC
CASSYRRGYEQYF
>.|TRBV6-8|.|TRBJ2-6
TGTGCCAGCAGAAGAATCTCTGGGGCCAACGTCCTGACTTTC
CASRRISGANVLTF
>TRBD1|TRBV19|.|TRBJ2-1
TGTGCCAGTAGTGACCGACAGGGGGCTTTCAATGAGCAGTTCTTC
CASSDRQGAFNEQFF
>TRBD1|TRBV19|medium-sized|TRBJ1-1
TGTGCCAGTAGCTGGACAGGGGAGAGCACTGAAGCTTTCTTT
CASSWTGESTEAFF
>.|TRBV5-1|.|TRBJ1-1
TGCGCCAGCCGCAGGAGGGGCGACAACACTGAAGCTTTCTTT
CASRRRGDNTEAFF
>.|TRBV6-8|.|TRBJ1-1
TGTGCCAGCAGTCCCCGTACGCCATCTTACACTGAAGCTTTCTTT
CASSPRTPSYTEAFF
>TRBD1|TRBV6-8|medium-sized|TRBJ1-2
TGTGCCAGCAGTGTTGGGACAGGGTCCTATGGCTACACCTTC
CASSVGTGSYGYTF
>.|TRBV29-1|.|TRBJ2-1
TGCAGCGTAGTCCAGGGACTGTGGAACAACAATGAGCAGTTCTTC
CSVVQGLWNNNEQFF
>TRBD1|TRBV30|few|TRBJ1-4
TGTGCCTGGAGTTGGGCAGGGGGCTATGAAAAACTGTTTTTT
CAWSWAGGYEKLFF
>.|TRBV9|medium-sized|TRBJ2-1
TGTGCCAGCAGCGTAGTGGCCAGGGGAAGCTCCTACAATGAGCAGTTCTTC
CASSVVARGSSYNEQFF
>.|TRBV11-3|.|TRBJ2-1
TGTGCCAGCAGCTTTAAGGGGAGCTCCTACAATGAGCAGTTCTTC
CASSFKGSSYNEQFF
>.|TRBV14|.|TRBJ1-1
TGTGCCAGCAGCCAACGACAGAATGGGAACACTGAAGCTTTCTTT
CASSQRQNGNTEAFF
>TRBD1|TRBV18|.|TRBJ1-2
TGTGCCAGCTCACCCAAGACAGGGGGACTTAACTATGGCTACACCTTC
CASSPKTGGLNYGYTF
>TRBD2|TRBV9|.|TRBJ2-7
TGTGCCAGCAGGCACCGCGGGACCGGGACTAGCGGGAGCGGCTACGAGCAGTACTTC
CASRHRGTGTSGSGYEQYF
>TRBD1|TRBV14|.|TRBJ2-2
TGTGCCAGCAGCCAAGGTGGGACAGTAAAGGGCGGGGAGCTGTTTTTT
CASSQGGTVKGGELFF
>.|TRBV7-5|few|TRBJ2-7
TGTGCCAGCAGCTCGAGGACTAGCGGAAGCTTCAGCTCCTACGAGCAGTACTTC
CASSSRTSGSFSSYEQYF
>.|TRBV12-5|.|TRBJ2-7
TGTGCTAGTGGTTTGGTAACACAGGGAAGGTTCATCGAGCAGTACTTC
CASGLVTQGRFIEQYF
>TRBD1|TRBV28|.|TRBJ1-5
TGTGCCAGCAGTCTCGACAGGGACAATCAGCCCCAGCATTTT
CASSLDRDNQPQHF
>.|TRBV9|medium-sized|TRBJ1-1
TGTGCCAGCAGCGTAGGGTCGGAAGAAGCTTTCTTT
CASSVGSEEAFF
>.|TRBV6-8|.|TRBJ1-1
TGTGCCAGCAGTTACTCGATAATGAACACTGAAGCTTTCTTT
CASSYSIMNTEAFF
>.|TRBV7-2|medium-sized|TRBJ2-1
TGTGCCAGCAGCCCCCCATCCTACAATGAGCAGTTCTTC
CASSPPSYNEQFF
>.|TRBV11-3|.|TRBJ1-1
TGTGCCAGCAGCTTGGGGCGGGGGATGAACACTGAAGCTTTCTTT
CASSLGRGMNTEAFF
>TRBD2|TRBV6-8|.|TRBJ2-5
TGTGCCAGCAGTTACTCTGCGAATAGCGGGCAAGAGACCCAGTACTTC
CASSYSANSGQETQYF
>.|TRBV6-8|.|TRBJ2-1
TGTGCCAGCAGTTTCGTGGGAGAGGTCTATGAGCAGTTCTTC
CASSFVGEVYEQFF
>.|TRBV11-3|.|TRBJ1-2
TGTGCCAGCAGCTTAGGTGGCGAGGGGCATGGCTACACCTTC
CASSLGGEGHGYTF
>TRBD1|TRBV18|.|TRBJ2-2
TGTGCCAGCTCACCAACCGGGACAGGGTTTGGTACCGGGGAGCTGTTTTTT
CASSPTGTGFGTGELFF
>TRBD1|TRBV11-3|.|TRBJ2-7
TGTGCCAGCAGCTTGGCCGGGACAGGGGGCTACGAGCAGTACTTC
CASSLAGTGGYEQYF
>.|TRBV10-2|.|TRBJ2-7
TGCGCCAGCAGTGTCGCGGGAACTCCCTACGAGCAGTACTTC
CASSVAGTPYEQYF
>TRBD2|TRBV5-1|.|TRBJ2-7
TGCGCCAGCAGCTTGGGGTCTAGCGGGAGGTCCCCCGAGCAGTACTTC
CASSLGSSGRSPEQYF
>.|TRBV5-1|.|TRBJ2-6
TGCGCCAGCAGTCCTGGTCCCCTGACGGGGGCCAACGTCCTGACTTTC
CASSPGPLTGANVLTF
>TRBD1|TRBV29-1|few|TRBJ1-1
TGCAGCGTACCCGGGACAGGGCTTACTGAAGCTTTCTTT
CSVPGTGLTEAFF
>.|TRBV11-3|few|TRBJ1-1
TGTGCCAGCAGCCCCCACAGGGCGGGGACTGAAGCTTTCTTT
CASSPHRAGTEAFF
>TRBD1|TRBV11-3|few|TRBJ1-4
TGTGCCAGCAGCCAACGACAGGGGTCGGAAAAACTGTTTTTT
CASSQRQGSEKLFF
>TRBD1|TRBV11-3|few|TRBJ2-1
TGTGCCAGCAAGAACCGGGACAGGGGTTCCAATGAGCAGTTCTTC
CASKNRDRGSNEQFF
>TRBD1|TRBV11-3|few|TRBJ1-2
TGTGCCAGCAGCTCCAGAGGTATGATCAGACAGGGTCGACTTAGCTACACCTTC
CASSSRGMIRQGRLSYTF
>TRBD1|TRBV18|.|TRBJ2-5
TGTGCCAGCTCATCCCTGGACAGGAAGGGGGAGACCCAGTACTTC
CASSSLDRKGETQYF